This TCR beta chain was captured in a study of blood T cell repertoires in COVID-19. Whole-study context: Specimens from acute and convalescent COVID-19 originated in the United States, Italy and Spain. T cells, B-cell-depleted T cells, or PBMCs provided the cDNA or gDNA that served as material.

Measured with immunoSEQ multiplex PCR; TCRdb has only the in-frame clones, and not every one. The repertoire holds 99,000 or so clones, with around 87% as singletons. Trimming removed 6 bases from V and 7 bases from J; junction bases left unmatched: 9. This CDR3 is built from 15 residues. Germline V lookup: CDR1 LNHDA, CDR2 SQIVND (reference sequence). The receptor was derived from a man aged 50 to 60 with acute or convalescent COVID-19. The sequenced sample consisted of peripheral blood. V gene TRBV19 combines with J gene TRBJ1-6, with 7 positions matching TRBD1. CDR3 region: CASSSGQAINSPLHF. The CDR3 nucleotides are TGTGCCAGTAGCTCAGGACAGGCGATCAATTCACCCCTCCACTTT.